The 13 T cell receptor beta chains below were found in one sample sequenced in a study of blood T cell repertoires in COVID-19. Clones were read by immunoSEQ multiplex PCR, and TCRdb kept only the in-frame ones, dropping some. The sample lists roughly 100,000 clones, over 85% seen once, with 1.9% in the top ten. The sequencing sample was made of peripheral blood. These receptors were taken from a woman in her fifties or sixties with COVID-19, enrolled during active disease.

This clone was observed a few times. The rearrangement uses TRBV7-9 and TRBJ2-7, with a possible D match to TRBD2 (5 bases). The CDR3 sequence is 17 residues long. The V and J ends lost 5 bases and 0 bases respectively, with 20 bases between them. Germline V gene lookup returns CDR1 SEHNR and CDR2 FQNEAQ (reference sequence). The CDR3 DNA follows: TGTGCCAGCAGCCGTCCCCCTCGAGCGGAACCCTCCTACGAGCAGTACGTC. It specifies CASSRPPRAEPSYEQYV.

The chain's CDR3 is CASSVGQKLNQPQHF. Here the CDR3 DNA reads TGTGCCAGTAGCGTAGGACAGAAACTCAATCAGCCCCAGCATTTT. The J gene is TRBJ1-5, the V gene TRBV19, with D maybe TRBD1 (6 bases). V lost 6 bases and J 3 bases, leaving 15 bases between the germline ends. CDR1 is LNHDA, CDR2 SQIVND, per germline (reference sequence). This CDR3 is 15 amino acids long.

This sequence joins TRBV28 and TRBJ2-7, with TRBD1 identical over 12 bases. Germline CDR1 reads MDHEN; CDR2 reads SYDVKM. V gave up 5 bases and J gave up 5 bases; unmatched junction bases: 7. CDR3 length: 15 residues. The CDR3 here is CASSPHGTGGHEQYF. Written as DNA, the CDR3 is TGTGCCAGCAGTCCCCACGGGACAGGGGGCCACGAGCAGTACTTC.

The V gene is TRBV5-6, the J gene TRBJ1-6, with 9 bases matching TRBD1. With V trimmed by 0 bases and J by 1 base, 8 bases remained unmatched. Germline values: CDR1 SGHDT, CDR2 YYEEEE. This CDR3 comprises 19 residues. This CDR3 reads CASSLAGTGKRSYNSPLHF. The CDR3 nucleotides are TGTGCCAGCAGCTTGGCCGGGACAGGGAAAAGGTCCTATAATTCACCCCTCCACTTT.

The V and J genes are TRBV6-5 and TRBJ1-2; 7 bases match TRBD1. This CDR3 spans 15 amino acids. CDR1 MNHEY and CDR2 SVGAGI come from the germline V gene. Germline trimming cut 6 bases from V and 1 base from J; bases unmatched to any gene: 8. CDR3 bases: TGTGCCAGCAGCGGCCGGGACAGCCGTAACTATGGCTACACCTTC. Translation gives CASSGRDSRNYGYTF.

V gene TRBV14 combines with J gene TRBJ1-6; a possible D gene is TRBD1 (5 bases). The germline V and J ends were trimmed by 6 bases and 7 bases, with 13 bases remaining between them. This CDR3 is built from 14 residues. CDR1 is SGHDN and CDR2 is FVKESK in the germline V gene. CDR3 in DNA: TGTGCCAGCAGTCTCAGGGTAGGGAATTCACCCCTCCACTTT. Protein: CASSLRVGNSPLHF.

This chain uses TRBV18 with TRBJ1-6, with 7 bases lining up with TRBD1. Looked up from germline, CDR1 is KGHSH and CDR2 is LQKENI. This CDR3 contains 16 residues. Trimming at V came to 6 bases and at J to 0 bases, leaving 5 bases not matched to a gene. CDR3 bases: TGTGCCAGCTCCCCGACAGGGAGCTCCTATAATTCACCCCTCCACTTT. Translation: CASSPTGSSYNSPLHF.

The rearrangement joins TRBV12-3 or TRBV12-4 to TRBJ2-1; tentatively, D is TRBD1 (6 bases). V lost 5 bases, J lost 7 bases, and 12 bases lay in between. The CDR3 runs 13 residues. The CDR3 is CASSTWGQNEQFF. As DNA, the CDR3 is TGTGCCAGCAGTACTTGGGGGCAGAATGAGCAGTTCTTC.

The chain has TRBV5-6 and TRBJ1-2; 7 bases agree with TRBD1. The CDR3 has 14 residues. Germline V lookup: CDR1 SGHDT, CDR2 YYEEEE. Unmatched junction bases numbered 10, after V lost 4 bases and J lost 7 bases. The CDR3 sequence is CASSMTGFAFGYTF. DNA of the CDR3: TGTGCCAGCAGCATGACAGGGTTTGCCTTTGGCTACACCTTC.

V usage is TRBV7-8 and J usage is TRBJ1-5; tentatively, D is TRBD1 (6 bases). This CDR3 has 16 residues. Germline V gene sequence: CDR1 SGHVS, CDR2 FQNEAQ. V shed 1 base and J shed 7 bases, with 17 bases lying between them. CDR3 in DNA: TGTGCCAGCAGCTTAGATGCAGGGGCGTTGGGACAGCCCCAGCATTTT. Its translation: CASSLDAGALGQPQHF.

V gene TRBV27 combines with J gene TRBJ1-2; 7 bases map to TRBD1. The CDR3 has 15 residues. Germline V lookup: CDR1 MNHEY, CDR2 SMNVEV (reference sequence). J gave up 4 bases and V 2 bases, and 7 bases lay outside the gene matches. For the CDR3, the DNA is TGTGCCAGCAGTTTACAAGGGACAGCCTTCTATGGCTACACCTTC. This sequence encodes CASSLQGTAFYGYTF.

The rearrangement joins TRBV5-1 to TRBJ2-3, with 7 nucleotides matching TRBD2. V shed 0 bases and J 0 bases; nucleotides not matched to a gene: 4. Germline CDR1 and CDR2: SGHRS and YFSETQ. This CDR3 is built from 16 residues. CDR3 residues: CASSLGLAVSTDTQYF. The CDR3 DNA reads as TGCGCCAGCAGCTTGGGTCTAGCGGTGAGCACAGATACGCAGTATTTT.

The chain couples TRBV30 to TRBJ1-1; D might be TRBD1 (5 bases). The CDR3 length is 14 residues. Germline lookup yields CDR1 GTSNPN and CDR2 SVGIG (reference sequence). V was cut by 0 bases and J by 6 bases, with 14 bases left in between. The CDR3 DNA sequence: TGTGCCTGGAGTGTGTGGGGGGGTCAGGCTGAAGCTTTCTTT. This encodes CAWSVWGGQAEAFF.